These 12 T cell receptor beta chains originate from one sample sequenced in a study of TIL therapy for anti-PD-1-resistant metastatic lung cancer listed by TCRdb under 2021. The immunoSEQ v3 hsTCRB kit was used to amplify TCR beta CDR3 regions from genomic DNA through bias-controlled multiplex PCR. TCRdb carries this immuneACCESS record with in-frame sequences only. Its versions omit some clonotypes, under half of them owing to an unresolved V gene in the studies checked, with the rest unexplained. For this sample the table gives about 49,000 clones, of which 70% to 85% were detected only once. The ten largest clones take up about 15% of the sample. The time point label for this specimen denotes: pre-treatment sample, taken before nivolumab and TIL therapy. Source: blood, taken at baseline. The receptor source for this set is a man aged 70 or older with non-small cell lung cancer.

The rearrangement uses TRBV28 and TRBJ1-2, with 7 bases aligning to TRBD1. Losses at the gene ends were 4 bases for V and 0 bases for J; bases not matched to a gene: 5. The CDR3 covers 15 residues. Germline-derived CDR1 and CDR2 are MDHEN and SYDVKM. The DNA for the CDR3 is TGTGCCAGCAGTTCCCATCAGGGGGCTAACTATGGCTACACCTTC. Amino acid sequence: CASSSHQGANYGYTF.

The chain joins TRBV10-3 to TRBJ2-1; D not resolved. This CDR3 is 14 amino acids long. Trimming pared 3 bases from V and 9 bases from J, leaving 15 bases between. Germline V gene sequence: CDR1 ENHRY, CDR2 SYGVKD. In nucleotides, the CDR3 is TGTGCCATCAGTGACTCTCGAAGTGGGGTTGAGCAGTTCTTC. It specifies CAISDSRSGVEQFF.

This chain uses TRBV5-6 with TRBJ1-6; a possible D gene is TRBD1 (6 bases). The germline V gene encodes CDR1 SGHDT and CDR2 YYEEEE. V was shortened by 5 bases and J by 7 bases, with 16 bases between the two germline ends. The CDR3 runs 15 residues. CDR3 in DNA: TGTGCCAGCAGTCCTGCCACGGGGGGCAATTCACCCCTCCACTTT. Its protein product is CASSPATGGNSPLHF.

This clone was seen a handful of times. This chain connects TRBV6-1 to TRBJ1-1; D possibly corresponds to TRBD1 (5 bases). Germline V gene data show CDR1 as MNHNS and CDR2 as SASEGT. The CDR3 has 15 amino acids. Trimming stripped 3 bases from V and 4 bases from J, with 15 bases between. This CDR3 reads CASSDPGRVGTEAFF. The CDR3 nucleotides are TGTGCCAGCAGTGACCCGGGGCGCGTCGGCACTGAAGCTTTCTTT.

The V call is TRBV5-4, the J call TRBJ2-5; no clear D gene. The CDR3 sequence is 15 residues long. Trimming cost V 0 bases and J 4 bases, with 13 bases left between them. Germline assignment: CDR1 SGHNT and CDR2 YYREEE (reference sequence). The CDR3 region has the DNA TGTGCCAGCAGCTTGGAAGCGAGTACCCTAGAGACCCAGTACTTC. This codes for CASSLEASTLETQYF.

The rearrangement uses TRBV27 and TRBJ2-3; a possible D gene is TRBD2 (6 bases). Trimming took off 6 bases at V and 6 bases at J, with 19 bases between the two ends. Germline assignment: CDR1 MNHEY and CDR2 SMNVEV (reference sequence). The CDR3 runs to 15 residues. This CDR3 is CASSRTGSTVDTQYF. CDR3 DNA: TGTGCCAGCAGCCGAACCGGGAGTACAGTGGATACGCAGTATTTT.

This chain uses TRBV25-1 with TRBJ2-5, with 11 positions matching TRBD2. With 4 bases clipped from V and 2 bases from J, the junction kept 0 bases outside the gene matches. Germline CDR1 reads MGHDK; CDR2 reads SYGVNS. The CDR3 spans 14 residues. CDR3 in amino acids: CASSVAGGQETQYF. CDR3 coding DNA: TGTGCCAGCAGTGTAGCGGGAGGGCAAGAGACCCAGTACTTC. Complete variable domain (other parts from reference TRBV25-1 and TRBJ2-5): EADIYQTPRYLVIGTGKKITLECSQTMGHDKMYWYQQDPGMELHLIHYSYGVNSTEKGDLSSESTVSRIRTEHFPLTLESARPSHTSQYLCASSVAGGQETQYFGPGTRLLVL.

The CDR3, as DNA: TGTGCCACCAGCAGAGATCTACAGCAAGAGACCCAGTACTTC. This codes for CATSRDLQQETQYF. The chain carries TRBV15 and TRBJ2-5; D call uncertain. This CDR3 is built from 14 residues. Germline CDR1 is LNHNV and CDR2 is YYDKDF (reference sequence). With 0 bases removed from V and 2 bases from J, the gap between germline ends came to 7 bases.

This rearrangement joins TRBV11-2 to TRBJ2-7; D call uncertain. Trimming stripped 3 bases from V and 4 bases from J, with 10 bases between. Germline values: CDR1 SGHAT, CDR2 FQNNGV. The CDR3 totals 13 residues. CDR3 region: CASSFNSWYEQYF. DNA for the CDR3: TGTGCCAGCAGCTTTAACAGTTGGTACGAGCAGTACTTC.

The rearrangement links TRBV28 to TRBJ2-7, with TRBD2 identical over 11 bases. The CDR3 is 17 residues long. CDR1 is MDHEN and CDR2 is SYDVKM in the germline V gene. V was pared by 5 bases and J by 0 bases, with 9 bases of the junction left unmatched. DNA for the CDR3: TGTGCCAGCAGTCCCTCTCCCGGGACTAGCGGCTCCTACGAGCAGTACTTC. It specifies CASSPSPGTSGSYEQYF.

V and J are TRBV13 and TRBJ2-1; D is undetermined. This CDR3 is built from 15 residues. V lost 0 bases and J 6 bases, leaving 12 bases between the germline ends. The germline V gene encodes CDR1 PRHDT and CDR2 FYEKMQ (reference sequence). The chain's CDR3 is CASSLGGAPINEQFF. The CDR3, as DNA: TGTGCCAGCAGCTTAGGAGGAGCGCCAATCAATGAGCAGTTCTTC.

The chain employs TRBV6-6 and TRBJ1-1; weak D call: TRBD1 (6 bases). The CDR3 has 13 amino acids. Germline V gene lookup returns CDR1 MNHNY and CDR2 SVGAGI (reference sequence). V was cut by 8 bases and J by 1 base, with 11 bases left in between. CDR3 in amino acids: CASVKTGNTEAFF. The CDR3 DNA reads TGTGCCAGCGTGAAGACAGGGAACACTGAAGCTTTCTTT.